This T cell receptor (beta chain) was documented in a study of response to subunit inactivated influenza vaccine listed by TCRdb under 2018. Notes on the research overall: Deep quantitative profiling of the T cell receptor repertoire was used in the study to follow responses to a trivalent subunit inactivated influenza vaccine.

Overall study outcomes, separate from this receptor: The authors proposed that each seasonal influenza vaccination may bring in only a limited number of new T cells.

Library creation used RT-PCR. TCRdb shows the sequencer as Illumina HiSeq 2500. TCRdb cleaned the public reads at Q25 with fastp, built clones with MiXCR and kept in-frame beta chains. Duplicate CDR3 protein sequences are folded into a single record with the most common DNA and genes. The sample table records almost 600,000 distinct CDR3 sequences; around 13% of these occur just once. The ten largest clones take up around 10% of the sample. V is shortened by 4 bases, J by 0 bases, and the region joining them spans 22 bases. Its CDR3 holds 20 amino acids, cysteine through phenylalanine. Just CDR3 DNA is preserved here, 60 bases in frame from base 1. From the germline V gene (reference sequence), CDR1 is LNHDA and CDR2 is SQIVND. In the case of this clonotype: This clone's antigen is unknown. Per-base quality was not reported, and no clone a single base away is much larger than it.

The sequence came from a man in his fifties who received an inactivated influenza vaccine. Donor details come from another sample of the same person, matched by shared clones. Source: PBMCs from blood, taken 11 to 12 days after vaccination. The chain is assembled from TRBV19 and TRBJ2-6; the D segment is perhaps TRBD1 or TRBD2, each sharing 5 matched bases. The sequenced DNA: TGTGCCAGTAGTACGAGAGCGACCGGGACGTTCAGCTCTGGGGCCAACGTCCTGACTTTC. Its protein is CASSTRATGTFSSGANVLTF.